Following are 26 T cell receptor beta chains from one sample sequenced in a study of neoadjuvant anti-PD-1 for oral cavity cancer. Generated by immunoSEQ multiplex PCR, the TCRdb table keeps only in-frame clones and is missing some. The sample shows about 15,000 clones, roughly 72% of them seen only once. Sequencing used PBMCs, obtained before nivolumab (anti-PD-1) treatment. The receptors shown here come from a person aged 40 to 85 with oral cavity squamous cell carcinoma.

The chain carries TRBV9 and TRBJ1-3, with D perhaps TRBD1 (5 bases). The CDR3 is made up of 15 amino acids. Between the trimmed V and J ends, which lost 4 bases and 4 bases, there was a span of 15 bases. The germline V gene has CDR1 SGDLS and CDR2 YYNGEE. The CDR3 is CASSSRKGRGNTIYF. The CDR3 region has the DNA TGTGCCAGCAGCTCGCGGAAGGGACGAGGAAACACCATATATTTT.

The rearrangement links TRBV27 to TRBJ1-5; a possible D gene is TRBD1 (5 bases). The ends were cut back, 3 bases at V and 4 bases at J, with 13 bases in the middle. Germline V gene sequence: CDR1 MNHEY, CDR2 SMNVEV (reference sequence). This CDR3 has 15 residues. The chain's CDR3 is CASSFIQGRNQPQHF. The CDR3 region has the DNA TGTGCCAGCAGTTTTATCCAGGGTAGGAATCAGCCCCAGCATTTT.

The chain is built from TRBV19 and TRBJ2-7; D is ambiguous. There are 12 residues in the CDR3. Trimming took 4 bases from V and 3 from J, leaving 7 bases between them. Per germline, CDR1 LNHDA and CDR2 SQIVND (reference sequence). CDR3 bases: TGTGCCAGTAGTAGTTCCGGCTACGAGCAGTACTTC. It encodes CASSSSGYEQYF.

This rearrangement joins TRBV18 to TRBJ2-2; 9 bases fit TRBD1. Germline lookup yields CDR1 KGHSH and CDR2 LQKENI. Trimming cost V 3 bases and J 5 bases; bases outside gene matches: 1. The CDR3 loop spans 14 amino acids. CDR3 in amino acids: CASSPDRGTGELFF. As DNA, the CDR3 is TGTGCCAGCTCACCGGACAGGGGAACCGGGGAGCTGTTTTTT.

This CDR3 reads CASSLTGGQPQHF. CDR3 nucleotide sequence: TGTGCCAGCTCCCTCACAGGGGGTCAGCCCCAGCATTTT. The V gene is TRBV19, the J gene TRBJ1-5, with TRBD1 matching 8 bases. Losses at the gene ends were 9 bases for V and 6 bases for J; bases not matched to a gene: 7. From germline, CDR1 is LNHDA and CDR2 SQIVND (reference sequence). The CDR3 sequence is 13 residues long. Full variable domain (remainder filled in from reference TRBV19 and TRBJ1-5): DGGITQSPKYLFRKEGQNVTLSCEQNLNHDAMYWYRQDPGQGLRLIYYSQIVNDFQKGDIAEGYSVSREKKESFPLTVTSAQKNPTAFYLCASSLTGGQPQHFGDGTRLSIL.

V is TRBV6-5 and J is TRBJ2-7; TRBD2 matches 8 bases. The CDR3 sequence is 16 residues long. The trim removed 0 bases at V and 1 base at J, leaving 5 bases unmatched. The V gene's germline CDR1 is MNHEY and CDR2 SVGAGI. The CDR3 reads CASSYSRGGASYEQYF. CDR3 DNA: TGTGCCAGCAGTTACTCTCGGGGGGGCGCTTCCTACGAGCAGTACTTC.

The chain uses TRBV6-5 and TRBJ2-2; TRBD2 matches at 7 bases. The germline gives CDR1 MNHEY, CDR2 SVGAGI. This CDR3 has 15 residues. The junction had 1 base not matched to a gene; V was cut back by 3 bases and J by 0 bases. CDR3 region: CASSYGLANTGELFF. The CDR3 region has the DNA TGTGCCAGCAGTTATGGACTAGCGAACACCGGGGAGCTGTTTTTT.

The J gene is TRBJ2-3, the V gene TRBV29-1; 7 bases map to TRBD2. V shed 4 bases, J shed 3 bases, and the junction held 7 bases outside the gene matches. Germline lookup yields CDR1 SQVTM and CDR2 ANQGSEA. This CDR3 spans 14 amino acids. The CDR3 DNA reads as TGCAGCGTTGCGGGCGGGAGACAGACAGATACGCAGTATTTT. Translating it yields CSVAGGRQTDTQYF.

The chain carries TRBV2 and TRBJ1-2; D is unresolved. With 3 bases removed from V and 4 bases from J, the gap between germline ends came to 9 bases. The CDR3 extends over 13 amino acids. Germline V gives CDR1 SNHLY, CDR2 FYNNEI. CDR3 in amino acids: CASSEEGGYGYTF. CDR3 sequence (DNA): TGTGCCAGCAGTGAGGAGGGAGGCTATGGCTACACCTTC.

The J gene is TRBJ1-2, the V gene TRBV29-1; perhaps TRBD1 as D (5 bases). V lost 7 bases and J 3 bases, leaving 18 bases between the germline ends. The germline V gene encodes CDR1 SQVTM and CDR2 ANQGSEA. This CDR3 comprises 14 residues. CDR3 sequence (DNA): TGCAGCGCAGAAAGGGACGGGGCCCACTATGGCTACACCTTC. As protein: CSAERDGAHYGYTF.

The rearrangement joins TRBV6-4 to TRBJ2-1; 12 bases line up with TRBD2. J was trimmed by 4 bases and V by 2 bases; bases with no gene match: 3. CDR1 and CDR2 from the germline V gene are MRHNA and SNTAGT. The CDR3 is made up of 16 amino acids. This CDR3 is CASSDLAGGDYNEQFF. The CDR3 bases are TGTGCCAGCAGTGACCTAGCGGGAGGGGATTACAATGAGCAGTTCTTC.

CDR3 coding DNA: TGTGCCAGCAGTGAATCGCAGGGGAGCACAGATACGCAGTATTTT. Its translation is CASSESQGSTDTQYF. The chain employs TRBV6-1 and TRBJ2-3; D is possibly TRBD1 (6 bases). The CDR3 is made up of 15 amino acids. Germline V gives CDR1 MNHNS, CDR2 SASEGT. Trimming stripped 2 bases from V and 0 bases from J, with 9 bases between.

The rearrangement joins TRBV2 to TRBJ2-4; D is unresolved. V lost 8 bases, J lost 0 bases, and 11 bases lay in between. Germline V gene sequence: CDR1 SNHLY, CDR2 FYNNEI. The CDR3 extends over 14 amino acids. The CDR3 reads CASLGMTAKNIQYF. For the CDR3, the DNA is TGTGCCAGCCTGGGCATGACAGCCAAAAACATTCAGTACTTC.

V usage is TRBV5-1 and J usage is TRBJ1-6, with D possibly matching TRBD1 (5 bases). Germline assignment: CDR1 SGHRS and CDR2 YFSETQ. This CDR3 is 15 amino acids long. The ends were cut back, 2 bases at V and 5 bases at J, with 11 bases in the middle. The CDR3 DNA is TGCGCCAGCAGCTTCCGGGGCCTTAATAATTCACCCCTCCACTTT. This gives the protein CASSFRGLNNSPLHF.

The sample holds a few counts of this clone. CDR3 amino acids: CASSSGYTEAFF. CDR3 in DNA: TGTGCCAGCAGCTCGGGGTACACTGAAGCTTTCTTT. The J gene is TRBJ1-1, the V gene TRBV7-8; D uncertain. The length of the CDR3 is 12 residues. Between the trimmed V and J ends, which lost 4 bases and 3 bases, there was a span of 6 bases. CDR1 SGHVS and CDR2 FQNEAQ come from the germline V gene.

CDR3 sequence (DNA): TGTGCCAGCAGCCCCGGGACTAGAGGGGTAGAGACCCAGTACTTC. Encoded protein: CASSPGTRGVETQYF. V and J are TRBV7-7 and TRBJ2-5; the match to TRBD2 covers 8 bases. Trimming took 5 bases from V and 4 from J; bases not matched to a gene: 9. The CDR3 runs to 15 residues. Germline V gives CDR1 SSHAT, CDR2 FNYEAQ (reference sequence).

The chain joins TRBV11-2 to TRBJ2-3; D is possibly TRBD2 (5 bases). This CDR3 contains 18 residues. Deletions cut 1 base from V and 1 base from J, with 18 bases between. Germline assignment: CDR1 SGHAT and CDR2 FQNNGV. CDR3 in DNA: TGTGCCAGCAGCTTAGGAACCCTAGCCTCACACCGCACAGATACGCAGTATTTT. Protein product: CASSLGTLASHRTDTQYF.

The rearrangement uses TRBV19 and TRBJ2-7; the match to TRBD1 covers 10 bases. This CDR3 is built from 15 residues. Germline V lookup: CDR1 LNHDA, CDR2 SQIVND (reference sequence). Trimming at V came to 5 bases and at J to 7 bases, leaving 11 bases not matched to a gene. This CDR3 reads CASSQLWDRGREQYF. For the CDR3, the DNA is TGTGCCAGTAGTCAACTTTGGGACAGGGGTCGAGAGCAGTACTTC.

The table lists this clone with a few counts. V gene TRBV12-5 combines with J gene TRBJ2-7; D gene ambiguous. This CDR3 region has 16 residues. From germline, CDR1 is LGHNT and CDR2 FRNRAP. V was trimmed by 2 bases and J by 7 bases, leaving 21 bases between them. The CDR3: CASGLLSLFPRHEQYF. CDR3 nucleotide sequence: TGTGCTAGTGGTTTGCTCTCTTTGTTCCCCAGACATGAGCAGTACTTC.

The chain is built from TRBV9 and TRBJ2-2; D gene ambiguous. Trimming shortened V by 0 bases and J by 3 bases, and 12 bases separated the two germline ends. The germline gives CDR1 SGDLS, CDR2 YYNGEE. CDR3 length: 16 amino acids. CDR3 residues: CASSVEGGRDTGELFF. The CDR3 nucleotides read TGTGCCAGCAGCGTAGAGGGCGGCCGGGACACCGGGGAGCTGTTTTTT. Looking up the rest from reference TRBV9 and TRBJ2-2 gives the full variable domain: DSGVTQTPKHLITATGQRVTLRCSPRSGDLSVYWYQQSLDQGLQFLIQYYNGEERAKGNILERFSAQQFPDLHSELNLSSLELGDSALYFCASSVEGGRDTGELFFGEGSRLTVL.

V gene TRBV27 combines with J gene TRBJ1-2; TRBD1 is a possible D gene (5 bases). Between the trimmed V and J ends, which lost 2 bases and 5 bases, there was a span of 15 bases. Germline CDR1 reads MNHEY; CDR2 reads SMNVEV (reference sequence). The CDR3 totals 15 residues. CDR3 region: CASSLKGAGGYGYTF. The CDR3 DNA follows: TGTGCCAGCAGTTTAAAAGGGGCTGGTGGGTATGGCTACACCTTC.

This rearrangement joins TRBV6-5 to TRBJ1-2; 9 nucleotides align to TRBD1. Germline lookup yields CDR1 MNHEY and CDR2 SVGAGI. The CDR3 totals 15 residues. The V gene end was trimmed by 6 bases and the J gene end by 3 bases; junction bases not matched to a gene: 8. The CDR3 DNA is TGTGCCAGCAGAAGAGCGACAGGGGGGGACTATGGCTACACCTTC. The encoded protein is CASRRATGGDYGYTF.

The V call is TRBV7-9, the J call TRBJ2-7; TRBD2 agrees at 8 bases. V lost 4 bases to trimming and J lost 4 bases; unmatched junction nucleotides: 12. Germline values: CDR1 SEHNR, CDR2 FQNEAQ (reference sequence). This CDR3 contains 16 residues. Here the CDR3 reads CASSSGAASGHYEQYF. The CDR3 region has the DNA TGTGCCAGCAGCTCTGGCGCGGCTAGCGGGCATTACGAGCAGTACTTC.

The sample holds a few counts of this clone. V usage is TRBV4-1 and J usage is TRBJ1-2; possibly TRBD1 for D (5 bases). CDR1 is MGHRA, CDR2 YSYEKL, per germline. The CDR3 runs 15 residues. V gave up 4 bases and J gave up 7 bases, with 19 bases separating them. The CDR3 DNA sequence: TGCGCCAGCAGCCCGGGTGAGGCAACTGGGGGTGGCTACACCTTC. Protein product: CASSPGEATGGGYTF.

This chain uses TRBV19 with TRBJ1-2; D uncertain. Germline CDR1 reads LNHDA; CDR2 reads SQIVND (reference sequence). The length of the CDR3 is 16 residues. Trimming removed 0 bases from V and 8 bases from J, with 19 bases in between. CDR3 in amino acids: CASSIDRETPTSGYTF. Written as DNA, the CDR3 is TGTGCCAGTAGTATAGATCGAGAGACTCCAACCTCGGGCTACACCTTC. Using reference TRBV19 and TRBJ1-2 for the parts outside the CDR3, the full variable domain is DGGITQSPKYLFRKEGQNVTLSCEQNLNHDAMYWYRQDPGQGLRLIYYSQIVNDFQKGDIAEGYSVSREKKESFPLTVTSAQKNPTAFYLCASSIDRETPTSGYTFGSGTRLTVV.

The V gene is TRBV7-9, the J gene TRBJ2-7; 10 bases map to TRBD1. Germline assignment: CDR1 SEHNR and CDR2 FQNEAQ (reference sequence). There are 15 residues in the CDR3. The V and J ends lost 4 bases and 2 bases, in that order; junction bases with no gene match: 5. CDR3 coding DNA: TGTGCCAGCAGCTCGGGACAGGGGATCACCTACGAGCAGTACTTC. Residues: CASSSGQGITYEQYF.